This T cell receptor beta chain was obtained from a study of cytomegalovirus exposure and HLA in healthy donors. Study information: It was reported in a later analysis that the same platform had been used for the 90 to 150 validation repertoires as for the 666 first-cohort repertoires. Study outcomes and limitations: According to the study, 160 or so TCR beta chains were cytomegalovirus-associated.

V lost 1 base to trimming and J lost 4 bases, with 16 bases between them. This CDR3 contains 16 residues. Per the germline V gene, CDR1 is MGHDK and CDR2 is SYGVNS. Notes on this clone: Its specificity is not known.

Produced via immunoSEQ multiplex PCR; TCRdb's table is partial and in-frame only. The sample contains 250,000 to 400,000 clones, approximately 88% of which appear only once. The source of this sequence is a young man in good health and CMV-seronegative. The J gene is TRBJ1-2, the V gene TRBV25-1, with a tentative D call TRBD1 (5 bases). The sequencing input was PBMCs. The CDR3 protein is CASSEWGGLGRYGYTF. For the CDR3, the DNA is TGTGCCAGCAGTGAATGGGGGGGTTTGGGCCGCTATGGCTACACCTTC.